These 25 T cell receptor beta chains came from one sample sequenced in a study of blood T cell repertoires in COVID-19. Sequenced by immunoSEQ multiplex PCR; TCRdb stores in-frame clones only, minus some. The sample lists 180,000 or so clones; 70% to 90% were seen once. Sequencing used PBMCs or T cells enriched from blood (not recorded which). The receptors were sampled from a woman in her 50s who had recovered from COVID-19.

The genes are TRBV28 and TRBJ1-2, with 9 bases lining up with TRBD1. From germline, CDR1 is MDHEN and CDR2 SYDVKM. CDR3 length: 17 amino acids. V gave up 1 base and J gave up 0 bases; unmatched junction bases: 6. The CDR3 DNA is TGTGCCAGCAGTTTATTGGGACAGGGCCTCCCTAACTATGGCTACACCTTC. Encoded protein: CASSLLGQGLPNYGYTF.

The V gene is TRBV2, the J gene TRBJ2-7; tentatively, D is TRBD2 (5 bases). The CDR3 consists of 16 residues. Germline CDR1 reads SNHLY; CDR2 reads FYNNEI. Trimming stripped 4 bases from V and 3 bases from J, with 19 bases between. The CDR3 loop reads CASSGGSQLKYYEQYV. The CDR3 region has the DNA TGTGCCAGCAGTGGAGGGTCTCAGCTGAAGTACTACGAGCAGTACGTC.

This clone has just one count. The V call is TRBV28, the J call TRBJ2-7; 16 bases fit TRBD2. V dropped 6 bases and J dropped 4; count of bases not matched to a gene: 6. CDR3 length equals 16 residues. Germline V gene lookup returns CDR1 MDHEN and CDR2 SYDVKM. CDR3 bases: TGTGCCAGCAGCAAGGGACTAGCGGGAGGGCTGTACGAGCAGTACGTC. Protein sequence: CASSKGLAGGLYEQYV.

This chain links TRBV14 with TRBJ1-3; 7 positions match TRBD1. CDR3 length: 15 residues. Germline CDR1 SGHDN, CDR2 FVKESK. The trim removed 4 bases at V and 2 bases at J, leaving 5 bases unmatched. CDR3 sequence: CASSRTGATGNTIYF. CDR3 in DNA: TGTGCCAGCAGCCGCACAGGGGCCACTGGAAACACCATATATTTT.

CDR3 sequence (DNA): TGTGCCAGCAGCAACAGGGTTGCCACTGAAGCTTTCTTT. It codes for CASSNRVATEAFF. The chain is built from TRBV5-4 and TRBJ1-1, with D possibly matching TRBD1 (6 bases). Trimming shortened V by 4 bases and J by 4 bases, and 11 bases separated the two germline ends. The length of the CDR3 is 13 residues. Germline CDR1 and CDR2: SGHNT and YYREEE (reference sequence).

This chain connects TRBV7-4 to TRBJ2-7; 10 nucleotides agree with TRBD2. The ends lost 0 bases at V and 7 bases at J; junction bases unmatched: 6. The CDR3 is made up of 15 amino acids. CDR1 and CDR2 from the germline V gene are SGHVT and SQSDAQ. This chain's CDR3 is CASSLALAGVGEQYV. The CDR3 bases are TGTGCCAGCAGCTTAGCGCTAGCGGGAGTGGGGGAGCAGTACGTC.

This clone showed up just once. The chain couples TRBV11-3 to TRBJ2-1; D remains unclear. Deletions cut 5 bases from V and 5 bases from J, with 22 bases between. Germline V gene sequence: CDR1 SGHNT, CDR2 YENEEA. The CDR3 covers 17 residues. CDR3 coding DNA: TGTGCCAGCAGCGCCTCCAGGTACGGTGGTATAAACAATGAGCAGTTCTTC. As protein: CASSASRYGGINNEQFF.

This chain connects TRBV28 to TRBJ2-5; D remains ambiguous. This CDR3 is 15 amino acids long. Germline loops: CDR1 MDHEN, CDR2 SYDVKM. V was shortened by 5 bases and J by 5 bases, with 18 bases between the two germline ends. CDR3 DNA: TGTGCCAGCAGTACGTTCCGGGTCCGTGGGGAGACCCAGTACTTC. It specifies CASSTFRVRGETQYF. The full variable domain, with the rest looked up from reference TRBV28 and TRBJ2-5, is DVKVTQSSRYLVKRTGEKVFLECVQDMDHENMFWYRQDPGLGLRLIYFSYDVKMKEKGDIPEGYSVSREKKERFSLILESASTNQTSMYLCASSTFRVRGETQYFGPGTRLLVL.

As to this clone: Likely a read error: the CDR3 ends without its conserved phenylalanine or tryptophan. The limits of the CDR3 on the DNA are not certain, so only TCRdb's listed CDR3 is given. This sequence joins TRBV12-2 and TRBJ2-7; the table calls TRBD2, which could not be checked here. TRBV12-2 is annotated as a pseudogene. The CDR3 adds up to 13 amino acids, both ends counted. CDR3 protein: CASRLADPAGPDG.

The rearrangement uses TRBV28 and TRBJ2-1; D possibly corresponds to TRBD2 (6 bases). Germline assignment: CDR1 MDHEN and CDR2 SYDVKM. Trimming took off 7 bases at V and 4 bases at J, with 14 bases between the two ends. There are 14 residues in the CDR3. The CDR3 region has the DNA TGTGCCAGCACTCCGCGGGACCTATACAATGAGCAGTTCTTC. Encoded protein: CASTPRDLYNEQFF.

This chain uses TRBV30 with TRBJ1-1, with TRBD1 identical over 7 bases. The CDR3 has 14 amino acids. The germline CDR1 and CDR2 sequences are GTSNPN and SVGIG (reference sequence). The trim removed 4 bases at V and 6 bases at J, leaving 11 bases unmatched. The CDR3 DNA is TGTGCCTGGATGCGAGGGGGCGCTTCCGCTGAAGCTTTCTTT. It specifies CAWMRGGASAEAFF.

This clone was recorded only once. The V and J genes are TRBV6-5 and TRBJ1-2; 10 bases fit TRBD1. Germline CDR1 reads MNHEY; CDR2 reads SVGAGI. Trimming removed 7 bases from V and 2 bases from J; junction bases left unmatched: 7. CDR3 length equals 15 residues. The CDR3 protein is CASTTGGSGNYGYTF. DNA of the CDR3: TGTGCCAGCACGACAGGGGGCAGTGGAAACTATGGCTACACCTTC.

The chain carries TRBV6-5 and TRBJ2-7; TRBD1 agrees at 8 bases. The CDR3 consists of 14 residues. Germline V gene sequence: CDR1 MNHEY, CDR2 SVGAGI. The junction had 2 bases not matched to a gene; V was cut back by 4 bases and J by 0 bases. CDR3 nucleotide sequence: TGTGCCAGCAGTTCAGGGACAGGCTCCTACGAGCAGTACGTC. Its protein is CASSSGTGSYEQYV.

The gene calls are TRBV15 and TRBJ1-5; 11 bases are shared with TRBD1. Trimming at V came to 8 bases and at J to 6 bases, leaving 9 bases not matched to a gene. The germline gives CDR1 LNHNV, CDR2 YYDKDF (reference sequence). This CDR3 contains 15 residues. CDR3 in amino acids: CATGTGGTVGQPQHF. The DNA for the CDR3 is TGTGCCACCGGGACAGGGGGGACTGTGGGTCAGCCCCAGCATTTT.

J is TRBJ1-5 and V is TRBV19; 7 bases align to TRBD1. This CDR3 region has 13 residues. Germline V gives CDR1 LNHDA, CDR2 SQIVND (reference sequence). Trimming at V came to 9 bases and at J to 9 bases, leaving 11 bases not matched to a gene. The CDR3 here is CASPFPRDRPQHF. CDR3 DNA sequence: TGTGCCAGCCCATTTCCCAGGGACAGGCCCCAGCATTTT.

This clone was recorded only once. The CDR3 spells CASRSLSSGANVLTF. CDR3 in DNA: TGTGCAAGTCGCTCCTTGTCCTCTGGGGCCAACGTCCTGACTTTC. The chain combines TRBV12-2 with TRBJ2-6; the table assigns TRBD2, which was not confirmed against the DNA. TRBV12-2 is recorded as a pseudogene. This CDR3 contains 15 residues.

CDR3 amino acids: CASTLGGGGTEAFF. The CDR3 DNA sequence: TGTGCCAGTACTCTGGGGGGGGGAGGCACTGAAGCTTTCTTT. This rearrangement joins TRBV19 to TRBJ1-1; TRBD1 is a possible D gene (5 bases). CDR1 and CDR2 (germline): LNHDA, SQIVND (reference sequence). The CDR3 loop spans 14 amino acids. Between the trimmed V and J ends, which lost 7 bases and 4 bases, there was a span of 16 bases.

The chain recombines TRBV10-2 with TRBJ2-5; 12 bases match TRBD2. Per the germline V gene, CDR1 is WSHSY and CDR2 is SAAADI. The CDR3 totals 15 residues. V was pared by 6 bases and J by 10 bases, with 12 bases of the junction left unmatched. The CDR3, as DNA: TGCGCCAGCAGCCCAACTAGCGGGGGGCCTCTTGACCAGTACTTC. Encoded protein: CASSPTSGGPLDQYF.

The chain uses TRBV6-5 and TRBJ2-1, with D possibly matching TRBD1 (7 bases). V dropped 4 bases and J dropped 15 bases, with 19 bases sitting between them. The CDR3 sequence is 13 residues long. The germline CDR1 and CDR2 sequences are MNHEY and SVGAGI. CDR3 sequence (DNA): TGTGCCAGCAGTTCCCGAGGGGGGACAGCCCCGTTCTTC. This sequence encodes CASSSRGGTAPFF.

V gene TRBV6-1 combines with J gene TRBJ1-1, with a tentative D call TRBD1 (6 bases). The CDR3 is made up of 16 amino acids. V was clipped by 3 bases and J by 1 base, with 15 bases between them. Germline V gene data show CDR1 as MNHNS and CDR2 as SASEGT. DNA of the CDR3: TGTGCCAGCAGTGACCCCGGGACACCATCGAACACTGAAGCTTTCTTT. This translates into CASSDPGTPSNTEAFF.

In this sample, this clone turned up once. The chain couples TRBV7-8 to TRBJ1-3; TRBD1 agrees at 8 bases. The germline V gene has CDR1 SGHVS and CDR2 FQNEAQ. With V trimmed by 8 bases and J by 3 bases, 6 bases remained unmatched. The CDR3 consists of 14 residues. CDR3 nucleotide sequence: TGTGCCAGCTCGGACAGGGTTCTTGGAAACACCATATATTTT. Its protein product is CASSDRVLGNTIYF.

In this sample, this clone turned up a few times. The chain is built from TRBV2 and TRBJ1-2, with D unresolved. V shed 4 bases and J shed 4 bases, with 7 bases lying between them. CDR1 and CDR2 from the germline V gene are SNHLY and FYNNEI. The length of the CDR3 is 12 residues. CDR3 sequence: CASSGGGYGYTF. The CDR3 DNA reads as TGTGCCAGCAGTGGTGGCGGCTATGGCTACACCTTC.

The J gene is TRBJ1-5, the V gene TRBV12-3 or TRBV12-4; D uncertain. The CDR3 is made up of 12 amino acids. V shed 7 bases and J shed 6 bases, with 10 bases lying between them. CDR3 sequence: CASNVRGQPQHF. DNA of the CDR3: TGTGCCAGCAACGTTCGGGGTCAGCCCCAGCATTTT.

There are a few counts of this clone. The rearrangement uses TRBV15 and TRBJ1-4; the match to TRBD1 covers 7 bases. Germline CDR1 LNHNV, CDR2 YYDKDF (reference sequence). The CDR3 consists of 16 residues. V was clipped by 1 base and J by 5 bases; unmatched bases: 7. The CDR3 spells CATSRGTGSGNEKLFF. For the CDR3, the DNA is TGTGCCACCAGCAGAGGGACAGGTTCCGGGAATGAAAAACTGTTTTTT.

The V call is TRBV10-3, the J call TRBJ1-1; TRBD1 matches at 8 bases. Germline CDR1 is ENHRY and CDR2 is SYGVKD. Trimming took 5 bases from V and 2 from J; bases not matched to a gene: 4. The CDR3 is made up of 14 amino acids. DNA for the CDR3: TGTGCCATCAGTATCGGACAGGGAAACACTGAAGCTTTCTTT. This sequence encodes CAISIGQGNTEAFF.